This TCR beta chain originates from a study of T cells in Graves' hyperthyroidism and ophthalmopathy. This clonotype has a count of ten or more. Regions amplified from RNA transcripts were the TCR beta CDR3 regions. HTBI primers were used for first-round RT-PCR of the TCR CDR3. One entry per CDR3 protein results from TCRdb running MiXCR on the multiplex PCR reads. Among around 250,000 distinct CDR3 sequences listed, roughly 15% were seen once. Hyperthyroidism had been newly diagnosed in patients aged 18 to 65, and its duration was under 2 months. The receptor's source is a woman aged 40-49 years with Graves' hyperthyroidism that later progressed to Graves' ophthalmopathy. The specimen sequenced was blood.

CDR3 sequence (DNA): TGTGCCAGCAGCGACCGGGGCTTAAGGGGCCAAGAGACCCAGTACTTC. Residues: CASSDRGLRGQETQYF. The J gene is TRBJ2-5, the V gene TRBV9; D tentatively fits TRBD1 or TRBD2 (5 bases each). The CDR3 is 16 residues long. Trimming removed 3 bases at V and 1 base at J, with 16 bases between. The germline gives CDR1 SGDLS, CDR2 YYNGEE.